This T cell receptor (beta chain) was observed in a study of blood T cell repertoires in COVID-19. Across the whole study: PBMCs, B-cell-depleted T cells, or T cells provided the cDNA or gDNA that made up the material.

Authors' data handling: How many nucleated cells were present was estimated from reference gene primer amplification. The repertoire was sequenced with immunoSEQ multiplex PCR; TCRdb's copy has only in-frame clones and lacks some. Clone size and the V and J calls come from that table; the DNA yielded D and trimming. The sample lists 150,000 or so clones, 70% to 85% seen once, with approximately 1.2% in the top ten. CDR1 is SGHTS, CDR2 YDEGEE, per germline. Trimming cost V 2 bases and J 5 bases, with 13 bases left between them. The CDR3 totals 14 residues. The receptor was derived from a man in his sixties who had recovered from COVID-19. Sequencing was done on a sample of peripheral blood. The rearrangement joins TRBV5-8 to TRBJ1-2; D gene uncertain. The DNA of the CDR3 is TGTGCCAGCAGCTTTGGAGGATCGGTGTATGGCTACACCTTC. Translated: CASSFGGSVYGYTF.